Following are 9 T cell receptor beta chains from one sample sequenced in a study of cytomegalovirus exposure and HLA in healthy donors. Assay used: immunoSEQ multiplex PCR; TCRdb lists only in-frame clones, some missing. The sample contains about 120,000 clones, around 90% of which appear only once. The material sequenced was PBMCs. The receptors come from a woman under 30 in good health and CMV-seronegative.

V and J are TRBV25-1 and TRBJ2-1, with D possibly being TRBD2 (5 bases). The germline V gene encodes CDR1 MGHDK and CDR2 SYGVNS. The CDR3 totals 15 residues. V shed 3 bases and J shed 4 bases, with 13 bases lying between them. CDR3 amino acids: CASSEAGPRYNEQFF. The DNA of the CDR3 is TGTGCCAGCAGTGAGGCGGGCCCACGGTACAATGAGCAGTTCTTC.

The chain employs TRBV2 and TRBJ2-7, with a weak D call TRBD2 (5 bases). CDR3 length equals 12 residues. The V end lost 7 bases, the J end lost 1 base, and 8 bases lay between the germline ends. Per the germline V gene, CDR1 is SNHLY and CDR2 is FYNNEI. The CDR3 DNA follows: TGTGCCAGCAACGGACTTTCCTACGAGCAGTACTTC. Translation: CASNGLSYEQYF.

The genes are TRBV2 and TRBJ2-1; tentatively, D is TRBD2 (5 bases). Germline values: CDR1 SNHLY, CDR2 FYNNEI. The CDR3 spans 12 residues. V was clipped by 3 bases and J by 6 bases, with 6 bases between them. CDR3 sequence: CASSEDSNEQFF. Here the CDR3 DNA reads TGTGCCAGCAGTGAGGACTCCAATGAGCAGTTCTTC.

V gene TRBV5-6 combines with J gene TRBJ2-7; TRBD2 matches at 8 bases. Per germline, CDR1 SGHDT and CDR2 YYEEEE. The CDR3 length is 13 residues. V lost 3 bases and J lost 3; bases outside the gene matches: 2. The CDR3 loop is CASSYGTSYEQYF. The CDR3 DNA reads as TGTGCCAGCAGCTACGGGACTAGCTACGAGCAGTACTTC.

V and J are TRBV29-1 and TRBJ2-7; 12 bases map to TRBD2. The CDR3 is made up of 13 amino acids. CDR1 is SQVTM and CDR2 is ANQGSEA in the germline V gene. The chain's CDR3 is CSATSGSIYEQYF. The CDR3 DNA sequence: TGCAGTGCGACTAGCGGGAGCATATACGAGCAGTACTTC.

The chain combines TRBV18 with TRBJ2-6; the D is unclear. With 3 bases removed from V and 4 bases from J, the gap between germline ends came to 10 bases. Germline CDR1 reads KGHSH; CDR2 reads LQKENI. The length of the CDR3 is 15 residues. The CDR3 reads CASSPFAGGANVLTF. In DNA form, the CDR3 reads TGTGCCAGCTCACCTTTCGCAGGAGGGGCCAACGTCCTGACTTTC.

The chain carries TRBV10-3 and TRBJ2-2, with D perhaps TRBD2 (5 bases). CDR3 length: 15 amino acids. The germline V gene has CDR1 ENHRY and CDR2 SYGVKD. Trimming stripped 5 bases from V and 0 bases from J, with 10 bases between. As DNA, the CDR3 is TGTGCCATCAGTTCTCGGGATTCGAACACCGGGGAGCTGTTTTTT. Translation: CAISSRDSNTGELFF.

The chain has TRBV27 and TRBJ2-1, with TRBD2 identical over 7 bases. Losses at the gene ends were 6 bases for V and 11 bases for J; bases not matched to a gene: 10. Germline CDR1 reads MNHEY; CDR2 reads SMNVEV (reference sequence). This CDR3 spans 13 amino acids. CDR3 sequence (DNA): TGTGCCAGCAGCGGACTAGACCCAGGCAAGCAGTTCTTC. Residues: CASSGLDPGKQFF.

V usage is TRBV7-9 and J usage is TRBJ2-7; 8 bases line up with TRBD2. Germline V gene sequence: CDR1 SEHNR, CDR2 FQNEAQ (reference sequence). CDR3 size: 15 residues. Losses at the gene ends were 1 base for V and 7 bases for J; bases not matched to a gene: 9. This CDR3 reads CASSLVGAGVGEQYF. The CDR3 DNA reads TGTGCCAGCAGCTTAGTTGGAGCGGGAGTGGGGGAGCAGTACTTC.